Shown below are 22 T cell receptor beta chains from a single sample sequenced in a study of yellow fever vaccine responses in identical twins (dated by TCRdb to 2016 to 2018). The library was built by means of RT-PCR. Sequencer: Illumina HiSeq 2500. Using fastp trimming at Q25 and MiXCR clonotype assembly, TCRdb reanalyzed the public sequencing data and kept in-frame beta chains. Each entry merges the rows of one CDR3 protein and shows their most common DNA and genes. This sample has roughly 15,000 distinct CDR3 sequences in its table, and roughly 84% of those were observed once. The ten largest make up 0.67% of the sample. The material was T cells from blood (PBMCs), unsorted or a sorted subset (not recorded which), obtained before or after yellow fever vaccination (not recorded which). The receptors derive from a woman aged 18-35 years who received the yellow fever vaccine. Donor details come from another sample of the same person, matched by shared clones.

The chain couples TRBV23-1 to TRBJ2-5; D gene uncertain. TRBV23-1 is flagged as an ORF with uncertain function. This CDR3 contains 13 residues. Trimming pared 3 bases from V and 3 bases from J, leaving 8 bases between. The CDR3, as DNA: TGCGCCAGCAGTCAGATTCGGGAAGAGACCCAGTACTTC. Translated: CASSQIREETQYF.

This clonotype occurred once. This sequence joins TRBV6-5 and TRBJ2-5; D is unclear. Deletions cut 2 bases from V and 2 bases from J, with 18 bases between. The CDR3 runs 17 residues. Germline values: CDR1 MNHEY, CDR2 SVGAGI. The CDR3 bases are TGTGCCAGCAGTTACGGTCAGACACTACCCTCGCAAGAGACCCAGTACTTC. It yields the protein CASSYGQTLPSQETQYF.

The CDR3 reads CSARDRLGRGQPQHF. In DNA, the CDR3 is TGCAGTGCTAGAGACCGCTTGGGGAGGGGACAGCCCCAGCATTTT. The chain has TRBV20-1 and TRBJ1-5, with a weak D call TRBD1 (5 bases). Trimming took off 0 bases at V and 7 bases at J, with 16 bases between the two ends. The CDR3 totals 15 residues. Per the germline V gene, CDR1 is DFQATT and CDR2 is SNEGSKA (reference sequence).

This rearrangement joins TRBV29-1 to TRBJ2-3; maybe TRBD2 (6 bases). Looked up from germline, CDR1 is SQVTM and CDR2 is ANQGSEA. V was clipped by 6 bases and J by 6 bases, with 19 bases between them. This CDR3 has 14 residues. The CDR3 loop reads CSVIHRLVPDTQYF. The DNA of the CDR3 is TGCAGCGTGATACACCGACTAGTACCGGATACGCAGTATTTT.

CDR3 DNA sequence: TGTGCCAGCAGCCCCCTAGGGGGGGCAAAAGAGACCCAGTACTTC. As protein: CASSPLGGAKETQYF. The chain links TRBV6-2 or TRBV6-3 to TRBJ2-5, with D perhaps TRBD2 (7 bases). Germline lookup yields CDR1 MNHEY and CDR2 SVGEGT. The CDR3 runs to 15 residues. V lost 6 bases to trimming and J lost 3 bases, with 17 bases between them.

V gene TRBV29-1 combines with J gene TRBJ2-1, with TRBD2 as a possible D gene (6 bases). This CDR3 region has 11 residues. Germline CDR1 SQVTM, CDR2 ANQGSEA. Trimming stripped 7 bases from V and 10 bases from J, with 14 bases between. The CDR3 nucleotides read TGCAGCGCCGGGGACTTCCGAGAGCAGTTCTTC. This gives the protein CSAGDFREQFF.

This chain connects TRBV3-1 to TRBJ2-3; TRBD2 matches at 7 bases. Germline CDR1 is LGHDT and CDR2 is YNNKEL (reference sequence). The CDR3 is 15 amino acids. J was trimmed by 6 bases and V by 5 bases; bases with no gene match: 11. CDR3 residues: CASSSTGAGSDTQYF. The CDR3 DNA reads TGTGCCAGCAGCTCCACCGGAGCGGGGTCGGATACGCAGTATTTT.

This chain links TRBV20-1 with TRBJ2-3; D not resolved. This CDR3 comprises 15 residues. The ends were cut back, 1 base at V and 0 bases at J, with 11 bases in the middle. The germline V gene has CDR1 DFQATT and CDR2 SNEGSKA (reference sequence). CDR3 sequence: CSARVFPDSTDTQYF. CDR3 coding DNA: TGCAGTGCTAGAGTGTTTCCAGATAGCACAGATACGCAGTATTTT.

The chain is built from TRBV19 and TRBJ2-2, with TRBD2 as a possible D gene (5 bases). The V and J ends lost 7 bases and 4 bases respectively, with 16 bases between them. This CDR3 spans 15 amino acids. CDR1 LNHDA and CDR2 SQIVND come from the germline V gene (reference sequence). The CDR3 nucleotides are TGTGCCAGTACCGACTACGCATTAGGCACCGGGGAGCTGTTTTTT. It specifies CASTDYALGTGELFF.

In this sample, this clonotype turned up once. The V gene is TRBV15, the J gene TRBJ1-3, with D unresolved. V lost 0 bases and J 3 bases, leaving 9 bases between the germline ends. The CDR3 is 15 residues long. Per the germline V gene, CDR1 is LNHNV and CDR2 is YYDKDF (reference sequence). CDR3 coding DNA: TGTGCCACCAGCAGAGATCGTTTGGTTGGAAACACCATATATTTT. Encoded protein: CATSRDRLVGNTIYF.

V is TRBV7-2 and J is TRBJ2-5, with TRBD2 as a possible D gene (6 bases). The CDR3 contains 14 residues. Germline V gene data show CDR1 as SGHTA and CDR2 as FQGNSA. The V gene lost 0 bases and the J gene lost 5 bases, with 10 bases spanning the gap. This chain's CDR3 is CASSLAALAETQYF. CDR3 DNA: TGTGCCAGCAGCTTAGCGGCGCTAGCGGAGACCCAGTACTTC. The full variable domain, rest sourced from reference TRBV7-2 and TRBJ2-5, is GAGVSQSPSNKVTEKGKDVELRCDPISGHTALYWYRQSLGQGLEFLIYFQGNSAPDKSGLPSDRFSAERTGGSVSTLTIQRTQQEDSAVYLCASSLAALAETQYFGPGTRLLVL.

The rearrangement links TRBV28 to TRBJ2-7, with 7 bases aligning to TRBD1. Germline values: CDR1 MDHEN, CDR2 SYDVKM. This CDR3 region has 13 residues. V lost 5 bases and J lost 2; bases outside the gene matches: 3. CDR3 amino acids: CASSITGAYEQYF. CDR3 nucleotides: TGTGCCAGCAGTATAACAGGGGCCTACGAGCAGTACTTC. The entire variable domain, with the rest obtained from reference TRBV28 and TRBJ2-7, is as follows: DVKVTQSSRYLVKRTGEKVFLECVQDMDHENMFWYRQDPGLGLRLIYFSYDVKMKEKGDIPEGYSVSREKKERFSLILESASTNQTSMYLCASSITGAYEQYFGPGTRLTVT.

The chain uses TRBV2 and TRBJ2-2, with 9 bases lining up with TRBD2. The CDR3 runs 14 residues. V shed 11 bases and J 1 base; nucleotides not matched to a gene: 5. Germline CDR1 and CDR2: SNHLY and FYNNEI. The CDR3 protein is CARKTSGNTGELFF. The CDR3 region has the DNA TGTGCCCGGAAGACTAGCGGGAACACCGGGGAGCTGTTTTTT.

The J gene is TRBJ2-7, the V gene TRBV18; D gene uncertain. The ends were cut back, 3 bases at V and 0 bases at J, with 9 bases in the middle. CDR3 size: 14 residues. CDR1 and CDR2 from the germline V gene are KGHSH and LQKENI. Here the CDR3 reads CASSPGRSSYEQYV. The CDR3 DNA is TGTGCCAGCTCACCGGGTCGTAGCTCCTACGAGCAGTACGTC.

The chain employs TRBV28 and TRBJ2-7; the D is unclear. Trimming shortened V by 5 bases and J by 2 bases, and 7 bases separated the two germline ends. The CDR3 loop spans 12 amino acids. Germline V gene sequence: CDR1 MDHEN, CDR2 SYDVKM. The CDR3 bases are TGTGCCAGCAGTATTAGTACCTACGAGCAGTACTTC. Its translation: CASSISTYEQYF.

This clonotype has a handful of counts. CDR3 DNA: TGTGCCAGCAGCTTGGGGGTAAGCAATCAGCCCCAGCATTTT. This sequence encodes CASSLGVSNQPQHF. This chain links TRBV5-6 with TRBJ1-5; D not certain. The CDR3 consists of 14 residues. CDR1 is SGHDT, CDR2 YYEEEE, per germline. Trimming removed 0 bases at V and 1 base at J, with 5 bases between. The variable domain in full, completed from reference TRBV5-6 and TRBJ1-5, reads DAGVTQSPTHLIKTRGQQVTLRCSPKSGHDTVSWYQQALGQGPQFIFQYYEEEERQRGNFPDRFSGHQFPNYSSELNVNALLLGDSALYLCASSLGVSNQPQHFGDGTRLSIL.

The chain recombines TRBV7-6 with TRBJ2-1, with D perhaps TRBD2 (6 bases). CDR1 is SGHVS, CDR2 FNYEAQ, per germline. V was shortened by 5 bases and J by 7 bases, with 9 bases between the two germline ends. This CDR3 is 12 amino acids long. Here the CDR3 DNA reads TGTGCCAGCAGCCTTCGGGGGAATGAGCAGTTCTTC. Translating gives CASSLRGNEQFF.

The CDR3 DNA reads TGTGCCATCAGGGGACAGGGGAGCCACGAGCAGTACGTC. Translation: CAIRGQGSHEQYV. The V gene is TRBV10-3, the J gene TRBJ2-7; 10 bases are shared with TRBD1. The ends lost 6 bases at V and 5 bases at J; junction bases unmatched: 4. Per the germline V gene, CDR1 is ENHRY and CDR2 is SYGVKD. This CDR3 is 13 amino acids long.

The chain joins TRBV18 to TRBJ2-3; D gene uncertain. Trimming took off 3 bases at V and 2 bases at J, with 9 bases between the two ends. The CDR3 is 14 amino acids. The germline gives CDR1 KGHSH, CDR2 LQKENI. CDR3 nucleotides: TGTGCCAGCTCACCCCTTTTCACCACAGATACGCAGTATTTT. Protein sequence: CASSPLFTTDTQYF.

The V call is TRBV2, the J call TRBJ2-5; possible D gene TRBD2, 6 bases. Trimming shortened V by 2 bases and J by 5 bases, and 15 bases separated the two germline ends. CDR1 is SNHLY, CDR2 FYNNEI, per germline. This CDR3 is built from 15 residues. CDR3 region: CASSELLGGRETQYF. For the CDR3, the DNA is TGTGCCAGCAGTGAACTCTTGGGGGGTCGGGAGACCCAGTACTTC.

The table lists this clonotype with a count of one. J is TRBJ2-5 and V is TRBV18, with 7 bases identical to TRBD2. The trim removed 0 bases at V and 0 bases at J, leaving 4 bases unmatched. Germline V gene lookup returns CDR1 KGHSH and CDR2 LQKENI. The CDR3 is 16 residues long. This CDR3 reads CASSPPVRENQETQYF. In DNA form, the CDR3 reads TGTGCCAGCTCACCACCGGTGCGGGAGAACCAAGAGACCCAGTACTTC.

The chain uses TRBV20-1 and TRBJ1-5; 9 bases align to TRBD1. With V trimmed by 4 bases and J by 9 bases, 13 bases remained unmatched. CDR3 length equals 15 residues. The germline gives CDR1 DFQATT, CDR2 SNEGSKA (reference sequence). For the CDR3, the DNA is TGCAGTGCTATTAATCCGACAGGGGGTCGGAGGCCCCAGCATTTT. The encoded protein is CSAINPTGGRRPQHF.